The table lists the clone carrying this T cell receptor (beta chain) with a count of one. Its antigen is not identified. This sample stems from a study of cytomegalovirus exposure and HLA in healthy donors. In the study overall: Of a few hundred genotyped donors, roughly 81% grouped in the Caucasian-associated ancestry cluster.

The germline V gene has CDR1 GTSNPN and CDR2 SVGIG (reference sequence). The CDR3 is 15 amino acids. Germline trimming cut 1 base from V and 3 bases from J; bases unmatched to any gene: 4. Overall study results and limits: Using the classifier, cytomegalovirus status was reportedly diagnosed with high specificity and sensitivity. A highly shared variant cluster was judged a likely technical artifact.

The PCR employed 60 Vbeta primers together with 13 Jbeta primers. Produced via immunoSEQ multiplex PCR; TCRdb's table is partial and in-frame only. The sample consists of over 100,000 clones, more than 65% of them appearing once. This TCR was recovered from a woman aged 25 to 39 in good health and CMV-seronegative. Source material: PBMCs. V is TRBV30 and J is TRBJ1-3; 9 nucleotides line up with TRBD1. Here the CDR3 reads CAWSGDRVLGNTIYF. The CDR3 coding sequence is TGTGCCTGGAGTGGGGACAGGGTCCTTGGAAACACCATATATTTT.